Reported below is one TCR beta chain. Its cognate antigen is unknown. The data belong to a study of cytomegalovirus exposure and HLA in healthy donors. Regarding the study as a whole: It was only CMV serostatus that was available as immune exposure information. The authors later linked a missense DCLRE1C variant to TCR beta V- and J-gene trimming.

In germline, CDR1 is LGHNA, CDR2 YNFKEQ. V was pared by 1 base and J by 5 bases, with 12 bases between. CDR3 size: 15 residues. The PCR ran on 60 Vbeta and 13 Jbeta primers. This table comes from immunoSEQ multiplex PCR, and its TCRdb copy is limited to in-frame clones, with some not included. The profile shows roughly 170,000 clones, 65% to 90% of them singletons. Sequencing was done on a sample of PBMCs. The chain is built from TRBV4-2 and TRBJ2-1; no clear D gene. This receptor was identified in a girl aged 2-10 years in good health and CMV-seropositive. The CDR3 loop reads CASSQGYLDHNEQFF. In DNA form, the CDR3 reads TGTGCCAGCAGCCAAGGTTACCTAGACCACAATGAGCAGTTCTTC.